These T cell receptor beta chains were read from a single sample in a study of T-cell memory formation after mild COVID-19. TCRdb passed the 5' RACE reads through MiXCR, listing each CDR3 protein once. This table has around 200,000 distinct CDR3 sequences, around 21% appearing once. Material for sequencing was PBMCs or a T cell subset sorted from them (not recorded which). These receptors were taken from an adult woman who had mild COVID-19 (a few samples of this study predate the infection). Cell type and time point are not known. The CDR3 runs from the conserved cysteine through the conserved F or W. D genes are given only for firm matches. Clone sizes are given selectively: once, few, many, or a class where the clone is expanded.

v_gene,j_gene,d_gene,abundance,CDR3nt,CDR3aa
TRBV6-4,TRBJ2-3,.,.,TGTGCCAGCAGTGAATTTCCAGGGTATAGCACAGATACGCAGTATTTT,CASSEFPGYSTDTQYF
TRBV24-1,TRBJ2-1,.,few,TGTGCCACCAGTGAGCTACAGGGAGATGAGCAGTTCTTC,CATSELQGDEQFF
TRBV5-6,TRBJ1-1,.,few,TGTGCCAGCAGCTTGGGACAGGCCATGAACACTGAAGCTTTCTTT,CASSLGQAMNTEAFF
TRBV18,TRBJ2-7,TRBD1,.,TGTGCCAGCTCACCTCGTAGGACAGGGACCTCCTACGAGCAGTACTTC,CASSPRRTGTSYEQYF
TRBV5-1,TRBJ2-5,.,.,TGCGCCAGCAGCTTGGGAGACAGTATAGAGACCCAGTACTTC,CASSLGDSIETQYF
TRBV6-4,TRBJ2-3,TRBD2,.,TGTGCCAGCAGTGACAGTCGGACTAGCGACATAGATACGCAGTATTTT,CASSDSRTSDIDTQYF
TRBV24-1,TRBJ1-1,TRBD1,.,TGTGCCACCAGTGATAGACCGGGACAGGGTAGCACTGAAGCTTTCTTT,CATSDRPGQGSTEAFF
TRBV7-6,TRBJ2-5,TRBD2,few,TGTGCCAGCAGCACCACTAGCGGGATCAGGGAGACCCAGTACTTC,CASSTTSGIRETQYF
TRBV5-5,TRBJ2-1,.,few,TGTGCCAGCAGTCCAGGGCCCTCGTCCAATGAGCAGTTCTTC,CASSPGPSSNEQFF
TRBV7-3,TRBJ2-2,TRBD2,.,TGTGCCAGCAGCCTCCTCGTACTAGCGGGAGAGTACGCGAACACCGGGGAGCTGTTTTTT,CASSLLVLAGEYANTGELFF
TRBV24-1,TRBJ2-2,.,.,TGTGCCACCAGTCCAGGGAGAGACACCGGGGAGCTGTTTTTT,CATSPGRDTGELFF
TRBV30,TRBJ1-1,.,.,TGTGCCTGGAGTGTCCCGGCGGGGAAGACTTTCTTT,CAWSVPAGKTFF
TRBV19,TRBJ2-4,TRBD1,.,TGTGCCAGTAGTTCCCGGACAGGGACAAACATTCAGTACTTC,CASSSRTGTNIQYF
TRBV10-3,TRBJ2-7,.,few,TGTGCCATCTACGAACAGGGCCACGAGCAGTACTTC,CAIYEQGHEQYF
TRBV27,TRBJ2-1,TRBD2,.,TGTGCCAGCAGTTTAGAGGCTAGCGGGAGGGCCTTCGATGAGCAGTTCTTC,CASSLEASGRAFDEQFF
TRBV6-2/TRBV6-3,TRBJ2-3,.,few,TGTGCCAGCAGTTACGTCTCAGGAGGATCTAGCACAGATACGCAGTATTTT,CASSYVSGGSSTDTQYF
TRBV5-1,TRBJ2-5,.,.,TGCGCCAGCAGCTCCCTAGACCTAGAAGAGACCCAGTACTTC,CASSSLDLEETQYF
TRBV7-6,TRBJ1-4,.,few,TGTGCCAGCCGACCGAGTACTAATGAAAAACTGTTTTTT,CASRPSTNEKLFF
TRBV11-2,TRBJ2-5,.,.,TGTGCCAGCAGCCTACGACAAACCCAGTACTTC,CASSLRQTQYF
TRBV4-1,TRBJ1-1,.,few,TGCGCCAGCAGCCAAGAGGGGACCGGACACCTAGAAGCTTTCTTT,CASSQEGTGHLEAFF
TRBV11-1,TRBJ2-7,TRBD2,few,TGTGCCAGCAGCTTACCGAGCGGGAGGGTTACCTACGAGCAGTACTTC,CASSLPSGRVTYEQYF
TRBV4-1,TRBJ2-7,.,.,TGCGCCAGCAGCCAAGGGGTGGAAGCCTACGAGCAGTACTTC,CASSQGVEAYEQYF
TRBV7-9,TRBJ2-7,TRBD1,few,TGTGCCAGCAGCCCCCCGGGGGACAGGGGTTTCTACGAGCAGTACTTC,CASSPPGDRGFYEQYF